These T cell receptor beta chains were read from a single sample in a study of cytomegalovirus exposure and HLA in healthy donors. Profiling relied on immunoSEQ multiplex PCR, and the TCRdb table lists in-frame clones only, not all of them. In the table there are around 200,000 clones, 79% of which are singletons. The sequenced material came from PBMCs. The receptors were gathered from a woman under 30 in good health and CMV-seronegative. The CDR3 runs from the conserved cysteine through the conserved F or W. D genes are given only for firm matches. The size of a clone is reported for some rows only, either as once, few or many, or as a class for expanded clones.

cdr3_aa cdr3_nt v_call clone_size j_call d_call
CASSAGTGRYEQYF TGTGCCAGCAGCGCCGGGACAGGCCGTTACGAGCAGTACTTC TRBV9 . TRBJ2-7 TRBD1
CASSIKDSSSYEQYF TGTGCCAGTAGTATTAAAGACAGCAGCTCCTACGAGCAGTACTTC TRBV19 once TRBJ2-7 .
CASSQSLDRGSEQYF TGTGCCAGCAGCCAGTCGTTGGACAGGGGGAGCGAGCAGTACTTC TRBV21-1 once TRBJ2-7 .
CASSPTGQQNYGYTF TGTGCCAGCAGCCCCACCGGACAGCAAAACTATGGCTACACCTTC TRBV27 . TRBJ1-2 .
CASSDGPPYSPLHF TGTGCCAGCAGTGATGGGCCGCCTTATTCACCCCTCCACTTT TRBV2 . TRBJ1-6 .
CASSSAGVEGQPQHF TGTGCCAGCAGCTCCGCAGGGGTTGAGGGTCAGCCCCAGCATTTT TRBV11-2 . TRBJ1-5 .
CASSQDRASHEQFF TGTGCCAGCAGCCAAGATCGGGCTAGCCACGAGCAGTTCTTC TRBV4-2 . TRBJ2-1 .
CASSLDRGYEQYF TGTGCCAGCAGCTTAGACAGGGGGTACGAGCAGTACTTC TRBV7-3 few TRBJ2-7 TRBD1
CASTPETSGRAEQFF TGTGCCAGCACCCCTGAAACTAGCGGGAGGGCAGAGCAGTTCTTC TRBV5-6 . TRBJ2-1 TRBD2
CASSTGTGFTIQYF TGTGCCAGCAGTACCGGGACAGGGTTTACCATTCAGTACTTC TRBV6-1 . TRBJ2-4 TRBD1
CASSLQGEGYGYTF TGTGCCAGTAGCCTACAGGGGGAGGGCTATGGCTACACCTTC TRBV19 . TRBJ1-2 TRBD1
CASSPYMTAPEQYF TGCGCCAGCAGCCCGTATATGACAGCCCCCGAGCAGTACTTC TRBV4-1 . TRBJ2-7 .
CASSSRDRGHEQYF TGTGCCAGCAGTTCCCGGGACAGGGGCCACGAGCAGTACTTC TRBV27 . TRBJ2-7 TRBD1
CASSGDFGGTRLTEAFF TGTGCCAGCAGTGGGGATTTTGGAGGTACAAGATTGACTGAAGCTTTCTTT TRBV2 . TRBJ1-1 .
CASSLAGGDTQYF TGTGCCAGCAGCTTAGCGGGGGGGGATACGCAGTATTTT TRBV7-3 once TRBJ2-3 TRBD2
CASSFGSEPYEQYF TGTGCCAGCAGTTTTGGCAGCGAACCCTACGAGCAGTACTTC TRBV27 . TRBJ2-7 .
CASSGHKGQGPLGGYGYTF TGTGCCAGCAGCGGACACAAGGGACAGGGCCCGCTGGGCGGCTATGGCTACACCTTC TRBV21-1 . TRBJ1-2 .
CASSADRYQETQYF TGTGCCAGCAGCGCAGACAGGTACCAAGAGACCCAGTACTTC TRBV7-2 once TRBJ2-5 .
CASMDSGSNQPQHF TGTGCCAGCATGGACTCGGGCAGCAATCAGCCCCAGCATTTT TRBV2 . TRBJ1-5 .
CASSSSATDLSGNTIYF TGTGCCAGCAGTTCCTCCGCGACAGACCTCTCTGGAAACACCATATATTTT TRBV28 . TRBJ1-3 .
CASSVTGPNTEAFF TGTGCCAGCAGTGTTACGGGTCCAAACACTGAAGCTTTCTTT TRBV25-1 . TRBJ1-1 .
CATQTLSGSSYNEQFF TGTGCCACCCAAACCCTTAGCGGGAGCTCCTACAATGAGCAGTTCTTC TRBV5-6 . TRBJ2-1 TRBD2
CASSEWGQGADTQYF TGTGCCAGCAGTGAATGGGGACAGGGCGCAGATACGCAGTATTTT TRBV6-1 . TRBJ2-3 TRBD1
CASSPSPGTGVYNEQFF TGTGCCAGCAGTCCCTCCCCCGGGACAGGAGTATACAATGAGCAGTTCTTC TRBV27 . TRBJ2-1 TRBD1
CASSPGANYGYTF TGTGCCAGCAGCCCCGGGGCTAACTATGGCTACACCTTC TRBV5-6 . TRBJ1-2 .
CASSFSFRTYGYTF TGTGCCAGCAGTTTCTCGTTTAGGACTTATGGCTACACCTTC TRBV28 . TRBJ1-2 .
CASSDREDYGYTF TGTGCCAGTTCCGACAGGGAAGACTATGGCTACACCTTC TRBV28 . TRBJ1-2 TRBD1
CASSLAGQGGQEKLFF TGCGCCAGCAGCTTGGCCGGACAGGGAGGGCAGGAAAAACTGTTTTTT TRBV5-1 few TRBJ1-4 TRBD1
CASSLAVGTDTQYF TGCGCCAGCAGTCTAGCGGTGGGCACAGATACGCAGTATTTT TRBV10-1 . TRBJ2-3 TRBD2
CASSPAGQANYGYTF TGTGCCAGCTCACCAGCCGGACAGGCTAACTATGGCTACACCTTC TRBV18 few TRBJ1-2 TRBD1
CASSLEDKTNNEQFF TGTGCCAGCAGCTTGGAGGACAAAACAAACAATGAGCAGTTCTTC TRBV5-4 few TRBJ2-1 .
CASDPTGTGAETQYF TGTGCCAGCGACCCGACCGGGACAGGGGCCGAGACCCAGTACTTC TRBV27 . TRBJ2-5 TRBD1
CASSTSRSYEQYF TGTGCCAGCTCGACCTCCCGGAGCTACGAGCAGTACTTC TRBV25-1 . TRBJ2-7 .
CASTTPTGDGTEAFF TGTGCCAGCACGACCCCTACAGGGGACGGCACTGAAGCTTTCTTT TRBV11-2 . TRBJ1-1 TRBD1
CASSENRFTGTEAFF TGCGCCAGCAGTGAGAACAGATTCACGGGAACTGAAGCTTTCTTT TRBV10-1 . TRBJ1-1 .
CASSSPGQGARGAFF TGCGCCAGCAGCTCACCGGGACAGGGGGCGCGGGGAGCTTTCTTT TRBV4-1 few TRBJ1-1 TRBD1
CASSVTGLAGGNEQFF TGTGCCAGCAGTGTTACGGGACTAGCGGGCGGGAATGAGCAGTTCTTC TRBV2 . TRBJ2-1 TRBD2
CASSPSGGATGELFF TGTGCCAGTAGCCCCAGCGGGGGGGCCACCGGGGAGCTGTTTTTT TRBV19 . TRBJ2-2 TRBD2
CASSPRQGLDAEAFF TGTGCCAGCTCACCACGACAGGGTTTGGACGCTGAAGCTTTCTTT TRBV18 . TRBJ1-1 TRBD1
CASSSRQGMDTEAFF TGCGCCAGCAGCTCCCGACAGGGAATGGACACTGAAGCTTTCTTT TRBV5-1 once TRBJ1-1 TRBD1
CASSPPTGVNTEAFF TGTGCCAGCAGTCCCCCGACAGGGGTGAACACTGAAGCTTTCTTT TRBV28 . TRBJ1-1 TRBD1
CASTSLIRRVERDYEQYF TGTGCCAGCACGTCCCTGATACGGCGGGTCGAACGGGACTACGAGCAGTACTTC TRBV28 once TRBJ2-7 .
CASNPGGLAGGYTF TGTGCCAGTAACCCCGGGGGGCTTGCAGGTGGCTACACCTTC TRBV19 . TRBJ1-2 .
CASSVDQRSTDTQYF TGTGCCAGCAGCGTAGACCAGCGGAGCACAGATACGCAGTATTTT TRBV9 . TRBJ2-3 .
CASIPTSGLAETQYF TGTGCCAGCATCCCTACCTCAGGGCTGGCGGAGACCCAGTACTTC TRBV28 . TRBJ2-5 .
CASSLAGPSYNEQFF TGTGCCAGCAGCCTAGCGGGCCCCTCCTACAATGAGCAGTTCTTC TRBV4-2 . TRBJ2-1 TRBD2
CASTASGSINEQFF TGTGCCAGTACGGCTAGCGGTAGTATAAATGAGCAGTTCTTC TRBV19 . TRBJ2-1 TRBD2
CASSNSPGDKLPYEQYF TGTGCCAGCAGCAACAGCCCAGGGGACAAGTTACCCTACGAGCAGTACTTC TRBV7-2 . TRBJ2-7 .
CASSYTGGAVTEAFF TGTGCCAGCAGTTACACAGGGGGCGCGGTAACTGAAGCTTTCTTT TRBV6-6 . TRBJ1-1 TRBD1
CASSFIFSSYNEQFF TGTGCCAGCAGCTTTATCTTTAGCTCCTACAATGAGCAGTTCTTC TRBV5-6 few TRBJ2-1 .
CAAKTANQPQHF TGTGCCGCGAAGACAGCGAATCAGCCCCAGCATTTT TRBV19 . TRBJ1-5 .
CASSYSVSVVNTEAFF TGTGCCAGCAGTTACTCGGTTTCGGTGGTGAACACTGAAGCTTTCTTT TRBV6-5 . TRBJ1-1 .
CASSGGTSEYAYTF TGTGCCAGCAGCGGCGGGACGTCCGAGTATGCTTACACCTTC TRBV5-6 . TRBJ1-2 .
CARSRGTTRSYEQYF TGTGCCAGAAGCCGTGGGACTACCCGCTCCTACGAGCAGTACTTC TRBV5-3 few TRBJ2-7 TRBD2
CATSRTGRGQYYEQYF TGTGCCACCAGCAGAACCGGGAGGGGGCAGTATTACGAGCAGTACTTC TRBV15 . TRBJ2-7 .
CASSLTGEAEQFF TGTGCCAGTAGTCTGACAGGGGAAGCTGAGCAGTTCTTC TRBV19 . TRBJ2-1 TRBD1
CASSHLTSGGRSYNEQFF TGCGCCAGCAGCCACCTGACTAGCGGGGGTCGCTCCTACAATGAGCAGTTCTTC TRBV4-3 . TRBJ2-1 TRBD2
CASSRGTNTGELFF TGTGCCAGCAGTCGGGGAACGAACACCGGGGAGCTGTTTTTT TRBV27 . TRBJ2-2 .